This T cell receptor (beta chain) was sequenced for a study of blood T cell repertoires in COVID-19. As originally analysed: Estimation of nucleated cell counts was performed using reference gene primer amplification. The assay was immunoSEQ multiplex PCR, and TCRdb's table has in-frame clones only and misses some. D and trimming come from the DNA, and the V and J calls and clone size come from that table. Found here are 300,000 to 400,000 clones, more than 80% of them singletons; the top ten hold approximately 3%. The clonotype originates from a woman in her twenties or thirties with COVID-19, enrolled during active disease. The sample comprised peripheral blood.

CDR3 sequence: CASTLVSSYEQYV. In DNA form, the CDR3 reads TGCGCCAGCACACTGGTTTCCTCCTACGAGCAGTACGTC. The chain couples TRBV5-1 to TRBJ2-7, with D uncertain. This CDR3 spans 13 amino acids. The germline V gene encodes CDR1 SGHRS and CDR2 YFSETQ. The V end was cut by 6 bases, the J end by 0 bases, with 10 bases between.